This entry is about one TCR beta chain. What it binds is not known. At one of its ends the junction is not consistent with the germline gene, which may arise from a read error. Treatment indicated: oral pan-JAK inhibitor, 5-10 mg twice daily. Collection of lesional scalp punch biopsies and peripheral blood was performed in alopecia areata patients. Sorted out of PBMCs were CD4+ T cells and CD8+ T cells. This entry belongs to a study of CD8+ T cells in alopecia areata. The overall study: Patients in the treated group were given tofacitinib by mouth, 5 to 10 mg twice a day.

Study outcomes and limitations: Higher clonality than in normal scalp was seen in lesional scalp, especially alopecia totalis/universalis.

Extracted from the samples, RNA was reverse transcribed into cDNA to serve as the sequencing template. This table comes from immunoSEQ multiplex PCR, and its TCRdb copy is limited to in-frame clones, with some not included. The data show 150,000 to 200,000 clones, 55% to 75% seen once. Germline values: CDR1 SEHNR, CDR2 FQNEAQ (reference sequence). This CDR3 contains 12 residues. The chain carries TRBV7-9 and TRBJ2-1, with 8 bases aligning to TRBD2. This clonotype originated in a human donor with alopecia areata. The specimen was CD4+ T cells sorted from blood, collected at week 4, from a patient treated with tofacitinib. The chain's CDR3 is CASSLPRGGLIF. CDR3 nucleotide sequence: TGTGCCAGCAGCTTGCCCCGGGGGGGCTTGATCTTC.